Listed below are T cell receptor beta chains from one sample, sequenced in a study of metastatic and nonmetastatic thyroid tumors. TCRdb used MiXCR to call clones anew from the PCR reads. The sample records more than 15,000 clones, roughly 26% being singletons. Sample: blood. These receptors were obtained from a male donor with papillary thyroid cancer or a benign thyroid nodule (not recorded which). Some clones in this sample may be carry-over from other donors' samples. CDR3s include the opening cysteine and the closing phenylalanine or tryptophan. A D gene is named only where the DNA matches it firmly. Clone size is stated in some rows and not others, as once, few, many or a class when expanded.

TRBJ2-1 medium-sized TRBV24-1 TRBD2 CATSDSGLAGQITYNEQFF TGTGCCACCAGTGATTCCGGACTAGCGGGCCAAATAACCTACAATGAGCAGTTCTTC
TRBJ2-1 - TRBV11-2 - CASSTYFGTRDNYNEQFF TGTGCCAGCAGCACCTACTTCGGGACTCGAGACAACTACAATGAGCAGTTCTTC
TRBJ2-7 many TRBV7-9 TRBD2 CASSPRTSGAYEQYF TGTGCCAGCAGCCCGAGGACTAGCGGGGCCTACGAGCAGTACTTC
TRBJ2-5 - TRBV12-3/TRBV12-4 TRBD1 CASSQDRGQGMRDAQYF TGTGCCAGCAGCCAGGACAGGGGACAGGGGATGAGGGATGCCCAGTACTTC
TRBJ2-2 few TRBV6-5 TRBD2 CASSSGRTLTGELFF TGTGCCAGCAGTTCCGGGAGGACGCTCACCGGGGAGCTGTTTTTT
TRBJ2-3 - TRBV6-4 - CASSDRLGETDTQYF TGTGCCAGCAGTGACCGACTCGGTGAAACGGATACGCAGTATTTT
TRBJ2-1 many TRBV28 - CATGDADEQFF TGTGCCACCGGGGACGCCGATGAGCAGTTCTTC
TRBJ2-7 medium-sized TRBV28 TRBD2 CASGSGGATLMEQYF TGTGCCAGCGGTAGCGGGGGGGCCACCCTTATGGAGCAGTACTTC
TRBJ1-6 - TRBV7-9 - CASSPQGGSSPLHF TGTGCCAGCAGCCCCCAGGGAGGAAGTTCACCCCTCCACTTT
TRBJ1-2 - TRBV5-1 - CASRSAGAGSYTF TGCGCCAGCAGGTCGGCAGGGGCGGGTAGCTACACCTTC
TRBJ2-7 - TRBV30 - CAWKVSYEQYF TGTGCCTGGAAGGTTTCCTACGAGCAGTACTTC
TRBJ2-2 many TRBV9 - CASSVVSSGNTGELFF TGTGCCAGCAGCGTAGTTAGTAGCGGGAACACCGGGGAGCTGTTTTTT
TRBJ1-5 medium-sized TRBV27 TRBD1 CASSFRQGSGNQPQHF TGTGCCAGCAGTTTCAGACAGGGGAGTGGCAATCAGCCCCAGCATTTT
TRBJ2-3 - TRBV5-1 - CASSLEQAARSDTQYF TGCGCCAGCAGCTTGGAGCAAGCTGCTAGATCTGATACGCAGTATTTT
TRBJ2-3 many TRBV4-2 TRBD2 CASSAGTSGSTDTQYF TGTGCCAGCAGCGCCGGGACTAGCGGGAGCACAGATACGCAGTATTTT
TRBJ2-3 medium-sized TRBV11-2 - CASSLDLSNTQYF TGTGCCAGCAGCTTAGATCTGTCCAATACGCAGTATTTT
TRBJ2-1 many TRBV9 - CASSVGGDSYNEQFF TGTGCCAGCAGCGTAGGGGGGGACTCCTACAATGAGCAGTTCTTC
TRBJ2-5 many TRBV18 TRBD1 CASSLGQGDETQYF TGTGCCAGCTCACTTGGACAGGGGGACGAGACCCAGTACTTC
TRBJ1-5 medium-sized TRBV11-3 - CASSPGLNQPQHF TGTGCCAGCAGTCCGGGGCTTAATCAGCCCCAGCATTTT
TRBJ2-3 many TRBV15 TRBD2 CATSREVAGGPGTDTQYF TGTGCCACCAGCAGAGAGGTAGCGGGAGGGCCGGGCACAGATACGCAGTATTTT
TRBJ1-5 many TRBV2 - CASSGGSLSNQPQHF TGTGCCAGCAGTGGGGGGTCTCTTAGCAATCAGCCCCAGCATTTT
TRBJ2-7 - TRBV7-3 - CASSLYPGGGYEQYF TGTGCCAGCAGCTTATATCCCGGGGGAGGCTACGAGCAGTACTTC
TRBJ2-2 once TRBV18 - CASSLLREGAGELFF TGTGCCAGCTCACTCCTGAGAGAGGGAGCCGGGGAGCTGTTTTTT
TRBJ1-4 few TRBV15 - CATSRGDEKLFF TGTGCCACCAGCAGAGGAGATGAAAAACTGTTTTTT
TRBJ2-2 many TRBV12-3/TRBV12-4 - CASSGTRTGELFF TGTGCCAGCAGTGGGACACGAACCGGGGAGCTGTTTTTT
TRBJ2-5 many TRBV13 TRBD1 CASSSGTAQATQYF TGTGCCAGCAGTTCCGGGACAGCCCAGGCGACCCAGTACTTC
TRBJ1-1 many TRBV7-6 - CASSLDTDSNTEAFF TGTGCCAGCAGCCTTGACACCGACAGTAACACTGAAGCTTTCTTT
TRBJ2-1 few TRBV28 - CASGSSYNEQFF TGTGCCAGCGGGAGTTCCTACAATGAGCAGTTCTTC
TRBJ2-6 many TRBV7-3 TRBD1 CASRDRGLPPQMSGANVLTF TGTGCCAGCAGGGACAGGGGGCTCCCCCCCCAAATGTCTGGGGCCAACGTCCTGACTTTC
TRBJ1-1 - TRBV9 - CASSVVAINTEAFF TGTGCCAGCAGCGTTGTTGCTATTAACACTGAAGCTTTCTTT
TRBJ1-2 - TRBV7-2 - CASSLQGAYGYTF TGTGCCAGCAGCTTACAGGGAGCCTATGGCTACACCTTC
TRBJ1-4 - TRBV24-1 TRBD1 CATSDHRGGSEKLFF TGTGCCACCAGTGACCACAGGGGGGGAAGCGAAAAACTGTTTTTT
TRBJ2-7 - TRBV7-2 - CASSFVGGAVYEQYF TGTGCCAGCAGCTTCGTAGGTGGGGCAGTTTACGAGCAGTACTTC